The present TCR beta chain was sequenced within a study of blood T cell repertoires in COVID-19 (dated by TCRdb to between 2020 and 2021). Some background on the complete study: Samples from collaborators originated in the United States, Italy and Spain and spanned both the acute and convalescent phases of COVID-19. The prospective study material was composed of cDNA or gDNA derived from T cells, B-cell-depleted T cells, or PBMCs. The dataset comprised deeply sampled blood TCRbeta repertoires from subjects exposed to, actively infected with, or recovered from COVID-19. The repertoires were released in a freely available public database meant as a resource for research on the immune response to SARS-CoV-2. The samples were drawn from the first 160 participants of the ongoing ImmuneRACE study and from 950 to 1,500 subjects provided by 6 global collaborators. Sample metadata almost always included a de-identified subject ID, COVID-19 status, age in years and sex. Where available, HLA class I and class II types were obtained from metadata supplied by the sample provider rather than from assay-based typing.

What the study reported, not specific to this receptor: The quantity of clinical and demographic metadata differed by source and by participant and was supplied without curation.

As regards this clone: Its antigen is not yet known. Nothing much larger sits one base from this clone, and base qualities are not available.

Enrolling through a virtual design, the prospective study's participants ranged in age from about 18 to 89 years and lived across approximately 25 United States geographic areas. In the prospective study, cohorts were assigned on the basis of participant-reported clinical history obtained from a screening survey and a study questionnaire. ImmuneRACE Cohort 3 recovered participants were defined by two consecutive negative NP/OP PCR tests, healthcare professional clearance, or symptom resolution. Each participant in the prospective study had whole blood, serum and a nasopharyngeal or oropharyngeal swab collected by mobile phlebotomists. Additional blood draws and questionnaires over an approximately two-month period could optionally be provided by prospective study participants. Before DNA extraction, prospective study blood samples were shipped either frozen or at room temperature. TCRbeta CDR3 regions were amplified from genomic DNA using the immunoSEQ Assay, a bias-controlled multiplex PCR. Regarding the original processing steps: The number of nucleated cells in each sample was estimated from the amplification of reference gene primers within the assay. To quantify the absolute abundance of each unique TCRbeta CDR3 rearrangement, sequence reads were collapsed and filtered. For each sample, productive Simpson clonality was calculated as the square root of Simpson's diversity index across productive rearrangements. The table comes from immuneACCESS by way of TCRdb, which keeps in-frame sequences with V and J called. Part of the clones is missing from these tables; in studies checked, under half for an unresolved V gene and the rest for unknown reasons. The D gene and trimming were derived from the DNA, and the V and J assignments and clone size from that table. This sample lists around 300,000 clones; roughly 85% were detected once. The biggest ten clones account for around 2.3% of the sample.

V loses 2 bases of germline sequence and J loses 1 base, and the interval between the two ends is 17 bases. The CDR3 goes from the cysteine to the phenylalanine over 18 residues. The only DNA kept is the CDR3, 54 bases in frame from the first base. Taken from the germline V gene, the CDR1 and CDR2 loops are LGHNT and FRNRAP. Sequenced: PBMCs or T cells enriched from blood (not recorded which). Recombination connected TRBV12-5 to TRBJ1-4; TRBD1 could be the D gene, as 6 bases match. The TCR comes from a woman between 50 and 59 years old who had recovered from COVID-19. The DNA sequence reads TGTGCTAGTGGTTTGAAAACCTGGACAGCAGGAACTAATGAAAAACTGTTTTTT. Translated, it reads CASGLKTWTAGTNEKLFF. The CDR3 plus the reference TRBV12-5 and TRBJ1-4 genes for the other parts give the full variable domain: DARVTQTPRHKVTEMGQEVTMRCQPILGHNTVFWYRQTMMQGLELLAYFRNRAPLDDSGMPKDRFSAEMPDATLATLKIQPSEPRDSAVYFCASGLKTWTAGTNEKLFFGSGTQLSVL.